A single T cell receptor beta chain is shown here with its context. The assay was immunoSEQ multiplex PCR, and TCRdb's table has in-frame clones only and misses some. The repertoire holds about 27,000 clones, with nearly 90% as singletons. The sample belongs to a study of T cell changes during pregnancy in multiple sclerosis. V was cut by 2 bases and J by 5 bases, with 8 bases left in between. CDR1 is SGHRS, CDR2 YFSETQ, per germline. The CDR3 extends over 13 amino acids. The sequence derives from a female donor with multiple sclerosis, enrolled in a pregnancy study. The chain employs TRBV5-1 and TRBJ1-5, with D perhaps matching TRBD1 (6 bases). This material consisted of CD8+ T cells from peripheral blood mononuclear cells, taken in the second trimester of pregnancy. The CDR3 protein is CASSFEGDQPQHF. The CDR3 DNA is TGCGCCAGCAGCTTCGAGGGGGATCAGCCCCAGCATTTT.